The rows below give T cell receptor beta chains drawn from one sample of a study of OX40 agonist ivuxolimab in advanced cancers. Method: immunoSEQ multiplex PCR; TCRdb's copy keeps in-frame clones and lacks some. The table records about 46,000 clones, about 88% of them present only once. Source: CD4+ or CD8+ T cells sorted from blood, taken in a trial of the OX40 agonist ivuxolimab. These receptors originate from an adult with an advanced solid tumor such as melanoma, head and neck, liver or kidney cancer. Both conserved end residues are trimmed from each CDR3. The order of the fields is clone size, V gene, CDR3 protein. Some rows have no size entry. The others give once, few or many, or a class for an expanded clone.

size: few; V: TRBV7-6; CDR3: ASSLYQPNQPQH
size: NA; V: TRBV5-6; CDR3: ASSLGLTYEQY
size: NA; V: TRBV19; CDR3: ASMSPGRSTGELF
size: NA; V: TRBV4-1; CDR3: ASSQTQQGAHEQY
size: NA; V: TRBV2; CDR3: ASSERGSWGYEQY
size: NA; V: TRBV4-3; CDR3: ASSQDHRLRNTGELF
size: NA; V: TRBV29-1; CDR3: SSAPGLLGNEQF
size: once; V: TRBV4-3; CDR3: ASSQAQGAGYEQY
size: NA; V: TRBV6-6; CDR3: ASSYPLEGDDEQY
size: NA; V: TRBV13; CDR3: ASSWGPSTEAF
size: NA; V: TRBV6-1; CDR3: ASSYNGETQY
size: NA; V: TRBV27; CDR3: ASSLGGLNSPLH
size: NA; V: TRBV28; CDR3: ASSYYRGRNQPQH
size: NA; V: TRBV2; CDR3: ASSGLAGFKETQY
size: NA; V: TRBV6-5; CDR3: ASSYSRGLADNEQF
size: NA; V: TRBV5-1; CDR3: ASSLAALRDRVANTGELF
size: NA; V: TRBV28; CDR3: ASRPPGTGNTGELF
size: NA; V: TRBV7-2; CDR3: ASSSGQGMQTQY